This T cell receptor beta chain was identified during a study of T-cell reconstitution after alpha-beta-depleted transplantation in children. Study-wide points: Among T cells one year after transplant, newly produced cells accounted for most counts and diversity.

It was with unique molecular identifiers that the TCRbeta library was prepared. TCRdb analysed the PCR reads with MiXCR anew, one entry per CDR3 protein. The data contain around 500,000 distinct CDR3 sequences, 23% of them seen just once; the ten biggest clones take up 13% to 15%. This clonotype was seen only a few times. No antigen is known for it. V was cut by 6 bases and J by 0 bases, with 12 bases left in between. This CDR3 contains 14 residues. From germline, CDR1 is DFQATT and CDR2 SNEGSKA (reference sequence). The chain links TRBV20-1 to TRBJ2-4, with D hard to call. The sequence derives from a boy younger than two who had a stem cell transplant for acute myeloid leukemia, so the T cells may come from the graft donor. Source: PBMCs, mostly from graft donor cells, taken 360 days after TCRalphabeta/CD19-depleted stem cell transplant. The CDR3 loop reads CSATRHVAKNIQYF. CDR3 sequence (DNA): TGCAGTGCCACGAGACACGTAGCCAAAAACATTCAGTACTTC.